The T cell receptor (beta chain) described here comes from a study of blood T cell repertoires in COVID-19. Across the study: Collection of acute and convalescent COVID-19 samples took place in the United States, Italy and Spain. Sample material is recorded as cDNA or gDNA derived from T cells, B-cell-depleted T cells, or PBMCs.

Germline V gene data show CDR1 as SGHTA and CDR2 as FQGNSA. The CDR3 is 18 residues long. With 4 bases clipped from V and 4 bases from J, the junction kept 17 bases outside the gene matches. Methods used by the authors: The authors estimated nucleated cell counts from reference gene primer amplification. Using immunoSEQ multiplex PCR, the repertoire was profiled, and TCRdb retains in-frame clones only, with some absent. The D gene and trimming were derived from the DNA, and the V and J assignments and clone size from that table. The sample carries fewer than 120,000 clones, approximately 82% recorded once.

The sequence was obtained from a woman aged 80 or over with acute or convalescent COVID-19. The V and J genes are TRBV7-2 and TRBJ1-2; 8 bases agree with TRBD1. The specimen was peripheral blood. The CDR3 nucleotides read TGTGCCAGCAGCTCCGCAAGCCGCCCCAGGGGGCGCAGCTATGGCTACACCTTC. Its translation: CASSSASRPRGRSYGYTF.